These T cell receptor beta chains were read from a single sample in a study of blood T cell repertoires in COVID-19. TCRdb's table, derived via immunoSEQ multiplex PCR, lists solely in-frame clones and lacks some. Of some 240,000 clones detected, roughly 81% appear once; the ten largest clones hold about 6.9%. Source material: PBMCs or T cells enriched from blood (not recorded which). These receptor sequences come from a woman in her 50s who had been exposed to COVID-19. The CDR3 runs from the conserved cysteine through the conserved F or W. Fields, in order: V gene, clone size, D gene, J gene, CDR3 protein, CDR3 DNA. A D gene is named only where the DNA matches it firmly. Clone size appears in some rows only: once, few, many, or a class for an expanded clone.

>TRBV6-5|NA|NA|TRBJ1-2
CASRPPGQNYGYTF
TGTGCCAGCAGGCCCCCAGGTCAAAACTATGGCTACACCTTC
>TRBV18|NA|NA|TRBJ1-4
CASTPAGRSTNEKLFF
TGTGCCAGCACGCCAGCCGGCAGGTCAACTAATGAAAAACTGTTTTTT
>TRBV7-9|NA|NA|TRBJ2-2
CASSLSEGASTGELFF
TGTGCCAGCAGCTTATCGGAGGGCGCTTCCACCGGGGAGCTGTTTTTT
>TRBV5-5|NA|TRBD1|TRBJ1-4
CASLELFFRTGSEKLFF
TGTGCCAGCCTAGAACTCTTTTTTCGGACAGGGAGCGAAAAACTGTTTTTT
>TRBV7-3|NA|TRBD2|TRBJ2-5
CASSLSGLAGGHQETQYF
TGTGCCAGCAGCTTATCGGGACTAGCGGGGGGCCACCAAGAGACCCAGTACTTC
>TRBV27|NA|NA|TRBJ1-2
CASRALGGRDGYTF
TGTGCCAGCAGGGCCTTGGGGGGACGGGATGGCTACACCTTC
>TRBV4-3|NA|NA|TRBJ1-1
CASSQDSSGLNTEAFF
TGCGCCAGCAGCCAAGATTCTTCAGGGTTGAACACTGAAGCTTTCTTT
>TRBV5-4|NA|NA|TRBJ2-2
CASSPDSGELFF
TGTGCCAGCAGCCCTGACTCCGGGGAGCTGTTTTTT
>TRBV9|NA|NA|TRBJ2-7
CASSLNAGAGSAQYF
TGTGCCAGCAGCCTTAACGCGGGGGCCGGATCGGCGCAGTACTTC
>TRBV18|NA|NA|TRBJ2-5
CASSLGPGQQETQYF
TGTGCCAGCTCACTGGGTCCAGGGCAGCAAGAGACCCAGTACTTC
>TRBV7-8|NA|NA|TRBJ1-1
CASSLTARFEAFF
TGTGCCAGCAGCTTAACGGCCAGGTTTGAAGCTTTCTTT
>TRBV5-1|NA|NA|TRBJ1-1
CASAGGLNTEAFF
TGCGCCAGTGCGGGGGGTCTGAACACTGAAGCTTTCTTT
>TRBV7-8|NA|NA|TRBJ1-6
CASSSLQVTPSSYNSPLHF
TGTGCCAGCAGCTCGTTACAGGTGACCCCGAGCTCCTATAATTCACCCCTCCACTTT
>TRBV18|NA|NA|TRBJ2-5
CASSPEVYQETQYF
TGTGCCAGCTCACCAGAGGTGTACCAAGAGACCCAGTACTTC
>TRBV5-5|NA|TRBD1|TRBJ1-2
CASSRGTAEFNYGYTF
TGTGCCAGCAGCAGGGGGACAGCCGAATTTAACTATGGCTACACCTTC
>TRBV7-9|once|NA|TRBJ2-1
CASSLVGGQGAQFF
TGTGCCAGCAGCTTAGTGGGGGGGCAGGGAGCCCAGTTCTTC
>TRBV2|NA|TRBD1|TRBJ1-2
CASSRGQGFGYTF
TGTGCCAGCAGTAGGGGGCAGGGTTTTGGCTACACCTTC
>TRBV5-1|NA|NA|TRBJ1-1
CASSLVGTTEAFF
TGCGCCAGCAGCTTGGTAGGGACAACTGAAGCTTTCTTT
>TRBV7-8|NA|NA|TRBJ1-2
CASCFGGGGTRGHPGRSYGYTF
TGTGCCAGCTGCTTCGGCGGGGGGGGGACCCGGGGACACCCCGGGCGGTCTTATGGCTACACCTTC
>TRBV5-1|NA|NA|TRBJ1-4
CASSLVAGNGGTNEKLFF
TGCGCCAGCAGCTTGGTAGCGGGGAACGGTGGAACTAATGAAAAACTGTTTTTT
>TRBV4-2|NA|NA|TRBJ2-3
CASSPEDVEDTQYF
TGTGCCAGCAGCCCGGAGGATGTGGAAGATACGCAGTATTTT
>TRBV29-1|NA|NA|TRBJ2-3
CSAYLGGRTDTQYF
TGCAGCGCCTACCTCGGGGGGCGCACAGATACGCAGTATTTT